The rows below give T cell receptor beta chains drawn from one sample of a study of blood T cell repertoires in COVID-19. The data were produced by immunoSEQ multiplex PCR, yet TCRdb's version contains in-frame clones alone and is incomplete. Of 150,000 to 200,000 clones in the sample, 65% to 85% are singletons; the top ten hold around 5.3%. The specimen was PBMCs or T cells enriched from blood (not recorded which). The receptors shown here come from a woman in her thirties or forties with acute COVID-19. The CDR3 runs from the conserved cysteine through the conserved F or W. D genes are given only for firm matches. Only some rows state a clone size, as once, few, many or a class for expanded clones.

TRBJ1-5	NA	TRBV29-1	14	NA	CSAGGTGPNQPQHF	TGCAGCGCTGGGGGCACCGGGCCCAATCAGCCCCAGCATTTT
TRBJ1-3	NA	TRBV2	16	NA	CASSAKDSNSGNTIYF	TGTGCCAGCAGTGCGAAGGACAGCAACTCTGGAAACACCATATATTTT
TRBJ1-1	NA	TRBV6-5	12	NA	CASGRANTEAFF	TGTGCCAGCGGCAGGGCGAACACTGAAGCTTTCTTT
TRBJ2-5	NA	TRBV11-2	15	NA	CASSLVPGWWETQYF	TGTGCCAGCAGCTTAGTCCCAGGGTGGTGGGAGACCCAGTACTTC
TRBJ1-1	TRBD1	TRBV5-1	16	NA	CASSLAPGGIVTEAFF	TGCGCCAGCAGCTTGGCCCCAGGGGGAATCGTCACTGAAGCTTTCTTT
TRBJ2-7	NA	TRBV5-1	17	NA	CASSLAKGTRGSYEQYF	TGCGCCAGCAGCTTGGCCAAGGGGACAAGGGGGTCCTACGAGCAGTACTTC
TRBJ2-3	NA	TRBV7-9	14	NA	CASSLAGVTDTQYF	TGTGCCAGCAGCTTAGCGGGAGTCACAGATACGCAGTATTTT
TRBJ1-2	TRBD1	TRBV18	17	NA	CASSPPKSRDRVRGYTF	TGTGCCAGCTCACCACCGAAGTCCCGGGACAGGGTGAGAGGCTACACCTTC
TRBJ1-2	TRBD1	TRBV4-2	18	NA	CASSQDPAGTGSFYGYTF	TGTGCCAGCAGCCAGGATCCGGCAGGGACAGGGTCTTTCTATGGCTACACCTTC
TRBJ2-1	NA	TRBV30	17	NA	CAADRDQRVTRYNEQFF	TGTGCCGCCGACAGGGACCAGCGGGTGACACGGTACAATGAGCAGTTCTTC
TRBJ2-2	TRBD2	TRBV7-3	16	NA	CASSPGLVEGTGELFF	TGTGCCAGCAGCCCGGGACTAGTGGAGGGGACCGGGGAGCTGTTTTTT
TRBJ2-3	TRBD2	TRBV6-2/TRBV6-3	19	once	CASSYSLPTSGPSTDTQYF	TGTGCCAGCAGTTACTCCCTCCCGACTAGCGGGCCAAGCACAGATACGCAGTATTTT
TRBJ2-2	TRBD2	TRBV19	15	NA	CASRDRDYNTGELFF	TGTGCCAGTAGAGACCGGGACTATAACACCGGGGAGCTGTTTTTT
TRBJ2-1	TRBD1	TRBV11-2	13	NA	CASSLDDRGRQFF	TGTGCCAGCAGCTTAGATGACAGGGGGAGGCAGTTCTTC
TRBJ2-3	TRBD2	TRBV2	15	NA	CASSTSGRGTDTQYF	TGTGCCAGCAGTACTAGCGGGAGGGGCACAGATACGCAGTATTTT
TRBJ2-5	TRBD2	TRBV15	14	NA	CATSRGLAQETQYF	TGTGCCACCAGCAGAGGACTAGCGCAAGAGACCCAGTACTTC
TRBJ1-1	TRBD1	TRBV7-6	15	NA	CASSPQQGERTEAFF	TGTGCCAGCAGCCCACAACAGGGGGAGCGCACTGAAGCTTTCTTT
TRBJ1-2	TRBD1	TRBV6-5	12	few	CASSWTGHGYTF	TGTGCCAGCAGTTGGACAGGGCATGGCTACACCTTC
TRBJ2-2	NA	TRBV11-2	16	NA	CASSLGQRGSTGELFF	TGTGCCAGCAGCTTAGGTCAGAGGGGGAGCACCGGGGAGCTGTTTTTT
TRBJ2-3	TRBD2	TRBV19	15	NA	CASSILAGVGDTQYF	TGTGCCAGTAGTATACTAGCGGGAGTTGGCGATACGCAGTATTTT
TRBJ2-3	TRBD2	TRBV2	15	NA	CASSERGLGTDTQYF	TGTGCCAGCAGTGAAAGAGGACTAGGTACAGATACGCAGTATTTT
TRBJ1-4	TRBD1	TRBV29-1	13	NA	CSVTNRGNEKLFF	TGCAGCGTTACCAACAGGGGAAATGAAAAACTGTTTTTT
TRBJ1-1	TRBD1	TRBV7-9	16	NA	CASSFTGQGLPGEAFF	TGTGCCAGCAGCTTTACGGGACAGGGGCTCCCGGGTGAAGCTTTCTTT
TRBJ2-7	TRBD1	TRBV11-2	14	NA	CASSSYRGSYEQYF	TGTGCCAGCAGCTCATACAGGGGTTCCTACGAGCAGTACTTC
TRBJ1-1	NA	TRBV28	12	once	CASSEGVGEAFF	TGTGCCAGCAGCGAGGGGGTCGGAGAAGCTTTCTTT
TRBJ1-1	NA	TRBV3-1/TRBV3-2	14	NA	CASSQERGNSEAFF	TGTGCCAGCAGCCAAGAAAGGGGGAATAGTGAAGCTTTCTTT
TRBJ1-1	TRBD1	TRBV4-2	13	NA	CASTGQPNTEAFF	TGTGCCAGCACGGGACAGCCGAACACTGAAGCTTTCTTT
TRBJ2-1	TRBD2	TRBV5-5	15	NA	CASSSRRDYINEQFF	TGTGCCAGCAGTTCACGCCGGGACTACATCAATGAGCAGTTCTTC